This is a list of T cell receptor beta chains from one sample in a study of cytomegalovirus exposure and HLA in healthy donors. Measured with immunoSEQ multiplex PCR; TCRdb has only the in-frame clones, and not every one. The table lists approximately 150,000 clones, approximately 60% of them singletons. Material: PBMCs. The receptor source for this set is a woman aged 55 to 70 in good health and CMV-seropositive. CDR3s include the opening cysteine and the closing phenylalanine or tryptophan. D genes are given only for firm matches. Clone size is not always given. Where it is, it says once, few, many or a class for expanded clones.

D,size,J,V,CDR3,DNA
.,.,TRBJ1-2,TRBV28,CASSGADGYTF,TGTGCCAGCAGTGGGGCTGATGGCTACACCTTC
TRBD2,few,TRBJ2-7,TRBV14,CASSQDPRQSSSGRSYEQYF,TGTGCCAGCAGCCAAGATCCGCGACAGTCTTCTAGCGGGCGGTCCTACGAGCAGTACTTC
.,.,TRBJ2-1,TRBV7-9,CASSFDGYNEQFF,TGTGCCAGCAGCTTCGACGGGTACAATGAGCAGTTCTTC
.,.,TRBJ2-7,TRBV7-2,CASSPRSSYEQYF,TGTGCCAGCAGCCCACGCAGCTCCTACGAGCAGTACTTC
.,.,TRBJ2-7,TRBV28,CASSSSGAYEQYF,TGTGCCAGCAGTTCGTCGGGAGCCTACGAGCAGTACTTC
.,.,TRBJ2-5,TRBV9,CASSVDRGGQETQYF,TGTGCCAGCAGCGTAGATCGCGGAGGCCAAGAGACCCAGTACTTC
TRBD2,.,TRBJ2-7,TRBV6-5,CASGEGNEQYF,TGTGCCAGCGGGGAGGGGAATGAGCAGTACTTC
TRBD2,.,TRBJ2-1,TRBV9,CASSTTTSGINNEQFF,TGTGCCAGCAGCACTACCACTAGCGGGATTAACAATGAGCAGTTCTTC
.,few,TRBJ1-2,TRBV7-9,CASSSYPGIGCTLNYGYTF,TGTGCCAGCAGCTCCTACCCCGGGATAGGGTGCACCCTTAACTATGGCTACACCTTC
.,few,TRBJ1-1,TRBV19,CASSIVGGNTEAFF,TGTGCCAGTAGTATAGTAGGCGGGAACACTGAAGCTTTCTTT
.,few,TRBJ2-7,TRBV25-1,CASSEGRVGEQYF,TGTGCCAGCAGTGAAGGCAGGGTCGGGGAGCAGTACTTC